This is a list of T cell receptor beta chains from one sample in a study of T cells after yellow fever vaccination. TCRdb reprocessed the 5' RACE reads via MiXCR and lists one record per CDR3 protein. The table records about 68,000 distinct CDR3 sequences, under 8% of them present only once. Material: CD8+ T cells sorted from PBMCs, obtained about 41 days after the first yellow fever vaccination. The receptor source for this set is a man aged 18 to 30 who received the YFV17D yellow fever vaccine. Both conserved end residues are part of each CDR3. A D gene is named only where the DNA matches it firmly. The size field is filled for only some rows; it gives once, few, many or a size class.

NA,TRBJ1-2,NA,TRBV27,CASSSRDIFSGYTF,TGTGCCAGCAGTTCCCGGGACATTTTTTCTGGCTACACCTTC
NA,TRBJ2-7,many,TRBV6-5,CASSPPGRAYEQYF,TGTGCCAGCAGCCCCCCCGGGAGAGCCTACGAGCAGTACTTC
TRBD1,TRBJ1-2,many,TRBV7-2,CASSFGTGMDYTF,TGTGCCAGCAGCTTTGGGACAGGGATGGACTACACCTTC
TRBD1,TRBJ2-7,many,TRBV15,CATGTGLYEQYF,TGTGCCACCGGGACAGGGCTCTACGAGCAGTACTTC
TRBD2,TRBJ2-1,NA,TRBV20-1,CSARGPGTTYYNEQFF,TGCAGTGCTAGAGGGCCCGGGACTACCTACTACAATGAGCAGTTCTTC
NA,TRBJ1-6,NA,TRBV7-6,CASSWSGGDNSPLHF,TGTGCCAGCAGCTGGTCGGGAGGGGATAATTCACCCCTCCACTTT
TRBD1,TRBJ2-1,NA,TRBV30,CAWTRTGGFYEQFF,TGTGCCTGGACTAGGACAGGGGGCTTCTATGAGCAGTTCTTC
NA,TRBJ2-7,few,TRBV27,CASSHRDGWDEQYF,TGTGCCAGCAGTCACCGGGACGGTTGGGACGAGCAGTACTTC
NA,TRBJ1-5,NA,TRBV5-5,CASSLGVFVNQPQHF,TGTGCCAGCAGCTTGGGCGTTTTCGTTAATCAGCCCCAGCATTTT
NA,TRBJ2-2,many,TRBV7-6,CASSLAPTGELFF,TGTGCCAGCAGCTTAGCGCCCACCGGGGAGCTGTTTTTT
TRBD1,TRBJ2-7,many,TRBV5-1,CASSADRGLTYEQYF,TGCGCCAGCAGCGCCGACAGGGGGCTAACCTACGAGCAGTACTTC
TRBD1,TRBJ1-4,NA,TRBV13,CASSSQGGSLFF,TGTGCCAGCAGCTCACAGGGGGGATCACTGTTTTTT
NA,TRBJ1-2,NA,TRBV14,CASSPRPGPVYGYTF,TGTGCCAGCAGCCCACGCCCCGGCCCCGTTTATGGCTACACCTTC
NA,TRBJ1-4,many,TRBV6-5,CASSYGATNEKLFF,TGTGCCAGCAGTTATGGTGCAACTAATGAAAAACTGTTTTTT
TRBD2,TRBJ2-3,few,TRBV7-2,CASSQGTSGTDTQYF,TGTGCCAGCAGCCAAGGGACTAGCGGTACAGATACGCAGTATTTT
TRBD2,TRBJ2-4,many,TRBV6-2/TRBV6-3,CASRTDHLFSGGGDIQYF,TGTGCCAGCCGAACGGACCACTTGTTTAGCGGGGGCGGGGACATTCAGTACTTC
NA,TRBJ2-6,many,TRBV6-5,CASSYRPWANVLTF,TGTGCCAGCAGTTACCGCCCTTGGGCCAACGTCCTGACTTTC
TRBD1,TRBJ2-2,many,TRBV6-4,CASSQGQLTGELFF,TGTGCCAGCAGTCAGGGACAGCTCACCGGGGAGCTGTTTTTT